This T cell receptor beta chain was found in a study of T cells in Graves' hyperthyroidism and ophthalmopathy. Study details: Peripheral blood collection took place at initial diagnosis, before any treatment.

This clonotype was counted at least ten times. The antigen is unknown. The V gene end was trimmed by 5 bases and the J gene end by 8 bases; junction bases not matched to a gene: 5. The CDR3 is 12 amino acids. Germline CDR1 and CDR2: KGHSH and LQKENI. General study points: It was a median approximately 6 months before onset that the model predicted ophthalmopathy. Blood also held most thyroid clonotypes expanded beyond 0.001.

Using RNA transcripts as the source, TCR beta CDR3 regions were amplified. HTBI primers were the set used in a first-round RT-PCR of the TCR CDR3. A single record per CDR3 protein comes from TCRdb applying MiXCR to the multiplex PCR reads. The sample lists around 190,000 distinct CDR3 sequences; about 17% were seen once. The source of this sequence is a woman aged 45-65 years with Graves' hyperthyroidism. V is TRBV18 and J is TRBJ1-1, with 7 nucleotides matching TRBD1. Sequenced input: blood. The DNA of the CDR3 is TGTGCCAGCTCAGACAGGGCCCCCGAAGCTTTCTTT. Translated, it gives CASSDRAPEAFF.